Described below is a single TCR beta chain sequence and its context. The sample originates from a study of shared clonotypes between healthy human individuals. Turning to the study itself: Donors had three CD4 naive, three CD4 memory, two CD8 naive and one CD8 memory plate apiece.

An approximately 180 ng quantity of DNA, some 30,000 T cell genomes, went into the sorted-subset replicate PCRs. Here immunoSEQ multiplex PCR was the method, and the copy in TCRdb shows in-frame clones only, minus some. The sample records about 2.1 million clones, over 85% being singletons. Germline loops: CDR1 MNHEY, CDR2 SVGAGI. This CDR3 comprises 14 residues. Trimming shortened V by 2 bases and J by 4 bases, and 11 bases separated the two germline ends. The naive CD8 fraction comprised CD45RO-negative cells positively selected for CCR7 and excluded terminally differentiated effector memory CD45RA+ cells.

The sequence was obtained from a man aged 18 to 29 in good health. Some clones in this sample may be carry-over from other donors' samples. This chain joins TRBV6-5 and TRBJ1-1; the D is unclear. The sequenced material came from naive CD8+ T cells from PBMCs. CDR3 loop: CASSYGLVRTEAFF. The CDR3 nucleotides are TGTGCCAGCAGTTACGGACTAGTGCGCACTGAAGCTTTCTTT.